Sequencing of this T cell receptor beta chain was carried out in a study of blood T cell repertoires in COVID-19 (dated by TCRdb to the early 2020s). Notes on the research overall: The collaborator samples originated in the United States, Italy and Spain and spanned the acute and convalescent phases of COVID-19. The material from the prospective study consisted of cDNA or gDNA derived from T cells, B-cell-depleted T cells, or PBMCs. The dataset comprised deeply sampled blood TCRbeta repertoires from subjects exposed to, actively infected with, or recovered from COVID-19. A freely available public database, intended as a resource for researchers studying the immune response to SARS-CoV-2, is where the repertoires were released. Samples came from the ongoing ImmuneRACE study (first 160 participants) plus 1,254 subjects from 6 global collaborators. A de-identified subject ID, COVID-19 status, age in years and sex were almost always included in the sample metadata. Where available, HLA class I and class II types were taken from metadata supplied by the sample provider and were not determined by assay-based typing.

Beyond this particular receptor, the publication reports: Clinical and demographic metadata were provided uncurated, with the amount varying by source and participant.

The immunoSEQ Assay, a bias-controlled multiplex PCR, was used to amplify TCRbeta CDR3 regions from genomic DNA. As for the authors' bioinformatics: Nucleated cell counts per sample were estimated from amplification of reference gene primers within the assay. To quantify the absolute abundance of each unique TCRbeta CDR3 rearrangement, sequence reads were collapsed and filtered. Productive Simpson clonality was computed per sample as the square root of Simpson's diversity index over productive rearrangements. In its TCRdb copy, this immuneACCESS table keeps in-frame sequences only and misses some clones. Where compared with another copy, unresolved V genes explain less than half of these, and the others have no known cause. That table gives V, J and clone size, and the DNA gave D and trimming. In all, the sample holds about 180,000 clones, and more than 70% of those were seen once. 4% of the sample is taken by the ten largest.

Notes on this clone: The antigen it binds to is not known. Per-base qualities were not stored, and no clone one base away is much larger.

Whole blood was collected in K2EDTA tubes by collaborating institutions according to the institutions' own protocols. Collaborator samples were shipped for TCRbeta analysis as frozen whole blood, isolated PBMCs, or DNA extracted from either sample type. The V end gives up 5 bases and the J end 4 bases, leaving 6 bases in the junction not matched to a gene. CDR1 and CDR2, looked up from the germline V gene, are SGHRS and YFSETQ. From cysteine to phenylalanine, the CDR3 is 13 amino acids long. The retained sequence is limited to the CDR3, 39 bases, with the frame set at the first base. The chain is encoded by TRBV5-1 joined to TRBJ2-7, with 7 bases aligning to TRBD2. The origin of this receptor is a woman aged 30 to 39 with acute or convalescent COVID-19. The sample consisted of peripheral blood. The bases are TGCGCCAGCAGGCGGGAGACTGGGTACGAGCAGTACTTC. Its product reads: CASRRETGYEQYF.